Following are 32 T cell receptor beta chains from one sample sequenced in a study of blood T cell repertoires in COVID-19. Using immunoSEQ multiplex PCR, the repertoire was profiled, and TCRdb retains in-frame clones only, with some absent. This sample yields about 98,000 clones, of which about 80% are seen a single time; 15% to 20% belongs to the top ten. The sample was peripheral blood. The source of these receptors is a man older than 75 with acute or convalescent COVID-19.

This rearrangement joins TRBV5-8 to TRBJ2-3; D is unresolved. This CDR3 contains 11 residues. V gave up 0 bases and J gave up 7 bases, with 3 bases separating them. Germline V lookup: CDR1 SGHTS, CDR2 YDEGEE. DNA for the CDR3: TGTGCCAGCAGCTTGGGTAATACGCAGTATTTT. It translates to CASSLGNTQYF.

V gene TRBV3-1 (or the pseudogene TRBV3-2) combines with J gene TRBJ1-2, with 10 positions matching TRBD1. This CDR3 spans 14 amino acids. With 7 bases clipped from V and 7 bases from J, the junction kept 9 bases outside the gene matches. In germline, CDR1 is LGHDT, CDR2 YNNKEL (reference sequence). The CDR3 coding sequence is TGTGCCAGCACCAAACCGGGACAGGGGATTGGCTACACCTTC. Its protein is CASTKPGQGIGYTF.

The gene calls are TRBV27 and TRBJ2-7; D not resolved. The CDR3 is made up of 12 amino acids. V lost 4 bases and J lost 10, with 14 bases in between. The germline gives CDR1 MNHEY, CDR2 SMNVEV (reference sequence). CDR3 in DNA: TGTGCCAGCAGTTCAAACAGCCATCTCCAGTACTTC. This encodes CASSSNSHLQYF.

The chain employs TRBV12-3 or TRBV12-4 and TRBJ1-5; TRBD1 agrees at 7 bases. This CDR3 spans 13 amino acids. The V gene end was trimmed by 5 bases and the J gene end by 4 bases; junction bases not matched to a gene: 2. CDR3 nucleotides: TGTGCCAGCAGTACCAGGGGGAATCAGCCCCAGCATTTT. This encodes CASSTRGNQPQHF.

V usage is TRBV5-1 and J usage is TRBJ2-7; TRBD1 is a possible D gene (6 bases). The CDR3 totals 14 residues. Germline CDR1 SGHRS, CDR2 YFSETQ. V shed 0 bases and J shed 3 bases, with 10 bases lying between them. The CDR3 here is CASSLAETGYEQYF. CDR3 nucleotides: TGCGCCAGCAGCTTGGCGGAGACAGGCTACGAGCAGTACTTC.

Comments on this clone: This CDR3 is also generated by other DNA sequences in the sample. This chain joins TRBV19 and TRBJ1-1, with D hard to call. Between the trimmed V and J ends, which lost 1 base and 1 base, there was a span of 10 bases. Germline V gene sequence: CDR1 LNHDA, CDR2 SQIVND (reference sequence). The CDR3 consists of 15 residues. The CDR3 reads CASSIGPGGNTEAFF. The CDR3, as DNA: TGTGCCAGTAGTATAGGCCCCGGAGGGAACACTGAAGCTTTCTTT.

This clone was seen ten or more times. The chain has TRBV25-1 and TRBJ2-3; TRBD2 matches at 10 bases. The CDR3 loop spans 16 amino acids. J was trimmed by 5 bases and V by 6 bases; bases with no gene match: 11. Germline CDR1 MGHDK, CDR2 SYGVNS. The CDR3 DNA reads TGTGCCAGCAGGAGCCGGCTAGCGGGAGTTGGAGATACGCAGTATTTT. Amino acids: CASRSRLAGVGDTQYF.

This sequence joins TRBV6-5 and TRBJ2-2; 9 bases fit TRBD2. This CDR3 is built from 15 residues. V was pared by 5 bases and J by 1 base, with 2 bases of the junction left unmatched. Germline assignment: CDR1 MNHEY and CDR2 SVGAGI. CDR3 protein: CASSKTSGNTGELFF. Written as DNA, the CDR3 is TGTGCCAGCAGTAAGACTAGCGGGAACACCGGGGAGCTGTTTTTT.

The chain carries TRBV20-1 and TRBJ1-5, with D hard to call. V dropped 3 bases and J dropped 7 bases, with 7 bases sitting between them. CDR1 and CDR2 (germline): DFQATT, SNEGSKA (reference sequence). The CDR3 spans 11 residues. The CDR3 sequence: CSASHGQPQHF. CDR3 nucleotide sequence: TGCAGTGCTAGTCACGGGCAGCCCCAGCATTTT.

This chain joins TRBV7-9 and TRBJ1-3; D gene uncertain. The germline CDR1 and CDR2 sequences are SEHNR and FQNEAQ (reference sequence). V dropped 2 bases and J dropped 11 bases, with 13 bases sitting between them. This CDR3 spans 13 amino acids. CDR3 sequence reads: CASSLLVRAPIYF. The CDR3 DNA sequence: TGTGCCAGCAGCTTACTCGTGAGGGCCCCCATATATTTT.

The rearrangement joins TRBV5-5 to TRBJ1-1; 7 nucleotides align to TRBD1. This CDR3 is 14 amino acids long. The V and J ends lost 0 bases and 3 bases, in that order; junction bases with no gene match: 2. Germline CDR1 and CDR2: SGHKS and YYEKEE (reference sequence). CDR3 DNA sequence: TGTGCCAGCAGCTTGGAAGGGGGCTACACTGAAGCTTTCTTT. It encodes CASSLEGGYTEAFF.

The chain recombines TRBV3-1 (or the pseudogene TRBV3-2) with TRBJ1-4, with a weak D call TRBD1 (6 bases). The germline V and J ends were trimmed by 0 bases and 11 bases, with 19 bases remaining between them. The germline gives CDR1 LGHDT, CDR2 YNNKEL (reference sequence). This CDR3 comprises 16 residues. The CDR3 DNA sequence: TGTGCCAGCAGCCAAGATAACGGGGGGGCAAGAAGGAAACTGTTTTTT. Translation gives CASSQDNGGARRKLFF.

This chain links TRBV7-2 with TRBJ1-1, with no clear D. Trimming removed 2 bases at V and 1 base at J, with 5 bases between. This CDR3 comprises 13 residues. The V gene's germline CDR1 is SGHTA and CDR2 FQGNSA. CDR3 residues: CASSLKQNTEAFF. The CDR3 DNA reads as TGTGCCAGCAGCTTAAAACAGAACACTGAAGCTTTCTTT.

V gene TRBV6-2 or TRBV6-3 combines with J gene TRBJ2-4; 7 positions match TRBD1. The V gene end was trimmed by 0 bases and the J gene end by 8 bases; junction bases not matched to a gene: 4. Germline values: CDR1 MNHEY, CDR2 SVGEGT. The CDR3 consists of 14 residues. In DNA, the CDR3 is TGTGCCAGCAGTTACTCGACAGGGACCCACATTCAGTACTTC. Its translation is CASSYSTGTHIQYF.

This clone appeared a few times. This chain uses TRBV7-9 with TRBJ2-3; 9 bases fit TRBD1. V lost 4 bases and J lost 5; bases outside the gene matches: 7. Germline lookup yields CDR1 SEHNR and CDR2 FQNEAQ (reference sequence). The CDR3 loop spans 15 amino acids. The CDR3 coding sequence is TGTGCCAGCAGCTCCTGGGACAGGGAATTAGATACGCAGTATTTT. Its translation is CASSSWDRELDTQYF.

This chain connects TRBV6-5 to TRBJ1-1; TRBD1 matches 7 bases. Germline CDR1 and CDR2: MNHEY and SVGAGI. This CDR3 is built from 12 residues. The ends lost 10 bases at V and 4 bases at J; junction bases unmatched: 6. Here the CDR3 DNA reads TGTGCCACCTCCAGGGGGGCCACTGAAGCTTTCTTT. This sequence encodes CATSRGATEAFF.

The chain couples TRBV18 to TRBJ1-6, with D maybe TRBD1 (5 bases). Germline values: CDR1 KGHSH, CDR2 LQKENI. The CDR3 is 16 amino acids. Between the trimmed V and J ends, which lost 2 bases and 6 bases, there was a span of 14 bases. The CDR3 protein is CASSPMGGASNSPLHF. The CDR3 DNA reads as TGTGCCAGCTCACCAATGGGAGGGGCGAGTAATTCACCCCTCCACTTT. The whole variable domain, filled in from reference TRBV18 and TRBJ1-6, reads NAGVMQNPRHLVRRRGQEARLRCSPMKGHSHVYWYRQLPEEGLKFMVYLQKENIIDESGMPKERFSAEFPKEGPSILRIQQVVRGDSAAYFCASSPMGGASNSPLHFGNGTRLTVT.

The CDR3: CASSPAGNEQFF. CDR3 DNA sequence: TGTGCCAGCAGTCCTGCCGGCAATGAGCAGTTCTTC. The V and J genes are TRBV11-2 and TRBJ2-1, with D hard to call. The germline CDR1 and CDR2 sequences are SGHAT and FQNNGV. This CDR3 has 12 residues. V gave up 6 bases and J gave up 6 bases, with 9 bases separating them. The variable domain in full, with the rest retrieved from reference TRBV11-2 and TRBJ2-1, is EAGVAQSPRYKIIEKRQSVAFWCNPISGHATLYWYQQILGQGPKLLIQFQNNGVVDDSQLPKDRFSAERLKGVDSTLKIQPAKLEDSAVYLCASSPAGNEQFFGPGTRLTVL.

This CDR3 is CASRSGFGTDTRQGKRYEQYF. DNA for the CDR3: TGTGCCAGCAGATCCGGCTTCGGGACGGACACCCGACAGGGTAAAAGGTACGAGCAGTACTTC. The chain has TRBV27 and TRBJ2-7, with 7 bases matching TRBD1. CDR1 is MNHEY, CDR2 SMNVEV, per germline (reference sequence). The CDR3 totals 21 residues. Germline trimming cut 6 bases from V and 4 bases from J; bases unmatched to any gene: 30.

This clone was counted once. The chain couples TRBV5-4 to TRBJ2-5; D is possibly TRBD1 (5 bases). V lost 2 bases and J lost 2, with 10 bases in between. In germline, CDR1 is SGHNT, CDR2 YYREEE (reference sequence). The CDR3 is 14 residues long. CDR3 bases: TGTGCCAGCAGCTTCAGCAGGGAACAAGAGACCCAGTACTTC. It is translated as CASSFSREQETQYF. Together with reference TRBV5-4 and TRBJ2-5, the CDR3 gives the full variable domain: ETGVTQSPTHLIKTRGQQVTLRCSSQSGHNTVSWYQQALGQGPQFIFQYYREEENGRGNFPPRFSGLQFPNYSSELNVNALELDDSALYLCASSFSREQETQYFGPGTRLLVL.

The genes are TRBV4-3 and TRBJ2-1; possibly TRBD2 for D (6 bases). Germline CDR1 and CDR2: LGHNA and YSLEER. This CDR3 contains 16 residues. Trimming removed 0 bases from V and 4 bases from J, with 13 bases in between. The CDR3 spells CASSQERLAEYNEQFF. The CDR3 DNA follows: TGCGCCAGCAGCCAAGAGCGGTTAGCGGAATACAATGAGCAGTTCTTC.

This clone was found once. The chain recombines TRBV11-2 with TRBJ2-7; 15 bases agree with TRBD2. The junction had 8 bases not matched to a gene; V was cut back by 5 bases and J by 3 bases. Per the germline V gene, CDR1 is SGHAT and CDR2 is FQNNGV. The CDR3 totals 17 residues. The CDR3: CASSLGTSGGPDYEQYF. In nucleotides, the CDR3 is TGTGCCAGCAGCCTCGGGACTAGCGGGGGGCCAGACTACGAGCAGTACTTC.

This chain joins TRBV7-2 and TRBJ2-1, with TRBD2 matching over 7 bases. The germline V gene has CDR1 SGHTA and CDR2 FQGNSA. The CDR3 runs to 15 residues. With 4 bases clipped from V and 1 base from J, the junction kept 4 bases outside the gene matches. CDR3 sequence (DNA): TGTGCCAGCAGCTCTAGCGGTACTTCCTACAATGAGCAGTTCTTC. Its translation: CASSSSGTSYNEQFF.

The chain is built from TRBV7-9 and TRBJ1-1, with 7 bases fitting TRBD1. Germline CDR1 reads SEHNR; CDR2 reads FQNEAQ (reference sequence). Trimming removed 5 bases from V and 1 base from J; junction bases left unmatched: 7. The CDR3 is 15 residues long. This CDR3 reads CASSRQGTTNTEAFF. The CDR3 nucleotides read TGTGCCAGCAGCCGACAGGGAACGACGAACACTGAAGCTTTCTTT.

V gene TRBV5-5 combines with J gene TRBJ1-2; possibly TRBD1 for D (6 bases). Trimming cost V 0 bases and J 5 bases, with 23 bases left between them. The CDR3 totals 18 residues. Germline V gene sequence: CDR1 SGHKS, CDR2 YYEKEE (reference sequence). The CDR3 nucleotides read TGTGCCAGCAGCTTGGTGGGGACAACTATGACTGCAACTTATGGCTACACCTTC. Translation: CASSLVGTTMTATYGYTF.

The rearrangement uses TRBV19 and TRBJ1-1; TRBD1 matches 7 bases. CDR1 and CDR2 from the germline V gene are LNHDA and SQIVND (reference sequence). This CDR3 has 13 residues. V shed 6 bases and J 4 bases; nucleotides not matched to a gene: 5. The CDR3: CASRGQMGTEAFF. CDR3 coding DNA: TGTGCCAGTAGGGGACAGATGGGCACTGAAGCTTTCTTT.

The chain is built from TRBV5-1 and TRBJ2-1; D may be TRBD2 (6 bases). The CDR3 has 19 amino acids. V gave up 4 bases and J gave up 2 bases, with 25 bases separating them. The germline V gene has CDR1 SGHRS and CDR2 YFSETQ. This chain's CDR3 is CASSRPLSGRIKAYNEQFF. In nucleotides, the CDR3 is TGCGCCAGCAGCCGACCCCTTAGCGGACGGATTAAGGCCTACAATGAGCAGTTCTTC.

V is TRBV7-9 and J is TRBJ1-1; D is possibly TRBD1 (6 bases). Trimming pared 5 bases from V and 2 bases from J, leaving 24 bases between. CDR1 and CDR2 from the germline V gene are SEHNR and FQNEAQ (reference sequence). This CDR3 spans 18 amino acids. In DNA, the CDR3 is TGTGCCAGCAGCCCCTGGCTTGACAGGACCCAGCTTAACACTGAAGCTTTCTTT. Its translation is CASSPWLDRTQLNTEAFF.

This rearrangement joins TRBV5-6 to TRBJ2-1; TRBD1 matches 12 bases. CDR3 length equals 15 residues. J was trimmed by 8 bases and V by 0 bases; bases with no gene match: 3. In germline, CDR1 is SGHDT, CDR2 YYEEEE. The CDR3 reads CASSLVGQGADEQFF. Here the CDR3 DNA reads TGTGCCAGCAGCTTGGTGGGACAGGGGGCTGATGAGCAGTTCTTC.

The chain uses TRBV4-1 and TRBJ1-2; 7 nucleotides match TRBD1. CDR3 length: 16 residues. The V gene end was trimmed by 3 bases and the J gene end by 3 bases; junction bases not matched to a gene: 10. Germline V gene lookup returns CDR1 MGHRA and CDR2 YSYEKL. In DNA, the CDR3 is TGCGCCAGCAGCCAGGATGGGACAGCTCTTGACTATGGCTACACCTTC. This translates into CASSQDGTALDYGYTF.

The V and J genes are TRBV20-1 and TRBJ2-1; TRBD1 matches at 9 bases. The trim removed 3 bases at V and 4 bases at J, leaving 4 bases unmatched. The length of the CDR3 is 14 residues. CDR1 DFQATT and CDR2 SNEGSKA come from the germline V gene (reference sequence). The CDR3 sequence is CSASGTGQYNEQFF. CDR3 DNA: TGCAGTGCTAGTGGGACAGGGCAGTACAATGAGCAGTTCTTC.

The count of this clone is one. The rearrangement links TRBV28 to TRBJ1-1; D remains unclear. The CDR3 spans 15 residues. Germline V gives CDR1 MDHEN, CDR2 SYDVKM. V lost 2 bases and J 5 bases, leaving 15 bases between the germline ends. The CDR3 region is CASSLGGMRRTEAFF. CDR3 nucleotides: TGTGCCAGCAGTTTAGGAGGCATGAGAAGAACTGAAGCTTTCTTT.